The subject of this entry is one T cell receptor beta chain. These data are taken from a study of T cell responses to AZD1222 COVID-19 vaccine. Using immunoSEQ multiplex PCR, the repertoire was profiled, and TCRdb retains in-frame clones only, with some absent. The table includes roughly 56,000 clones, approximately 83% detected once. The V and J ends lost 0 bases and 5 bases respectively, with 11 bases between them. Germline V gene sequence: CDR1 SGHRS, CDR2 YFSETQ. The CDR3 length is 14 residues. The TCR sequence derives from an adult in good health. This sequence joins TRBV5-1 and TRBJ2-5; a possible D gene is TRBD1 (6 bases). The starting material was peripheral blood, obtained on day 0 of AZD1222 vaccination. This CDR3 is CASSLGFQGETQYF. The CDR3 bases are TGCGCCAGCAGCTTGGGTTTCCAGGGGGAGACCCAGTACTTC.